This T cell receptor beta chain was found in a study of PD-1 blockade in classical Hodgkin lymphoma. Whole-study findings and limits: Factors driving the repertoire differences, possibly disease activity or prior therapy, remain undefined.

On this clone: Its antigen remains unknown.

Clones were read by immunoSEQ multiplex PCR, and TCRdb kept only the in-frame ones, dropping some. The sample shows tens of thousands of clones, 77% of them seen only once. Germline values: CDR1 SEHNR, CDR2 FQNEAQ (reference sequence). Trimming removed 0 bases at V and 2 bases at J, with 10 bases between. The CDR3 is 15 amino acids. Time point described: cycle 4 day 1 (C4D1), after about 6 weeks of nivolumab. Every single patient, without exception, relapsed after autologous stem cell transplantation, and brentuximab vedotin exposure varied. Patients had relapsed/refractory classical Hodgkin lymphoma with complete response, partial response or progressive disease as best response.

The gene calls are TRBV7-9 and TRBJ1-2, with D perhaps TRBD1 (5 bases). The sequence was collected from a human donor with classical Hodgkin lymphoma. The specimen comprised peripheral blood mononuclear cells (PBMCs), sampled before the fourth cycle of nivolumab. CDR3 in DNA: TGTGCCAGCAGCTTAGCAGGGACGGCCAACTATGGCTACACCTTC. Translation gives CASSLAGTANYGYTF. The full variable domain, its missing parts supplied by reference TRBV7-9 and TRBJ1-2, is DTGVSQNPRHKITKRGQNVTFRCDPISEHNRLYWYRQTLGQGPEFLTYFQNEAQLEKSRLLSDRFSAERPKGSFSTLEIQRTEQGDSAMYLCASSLAGTANYGYTFGSGTRLTVV.